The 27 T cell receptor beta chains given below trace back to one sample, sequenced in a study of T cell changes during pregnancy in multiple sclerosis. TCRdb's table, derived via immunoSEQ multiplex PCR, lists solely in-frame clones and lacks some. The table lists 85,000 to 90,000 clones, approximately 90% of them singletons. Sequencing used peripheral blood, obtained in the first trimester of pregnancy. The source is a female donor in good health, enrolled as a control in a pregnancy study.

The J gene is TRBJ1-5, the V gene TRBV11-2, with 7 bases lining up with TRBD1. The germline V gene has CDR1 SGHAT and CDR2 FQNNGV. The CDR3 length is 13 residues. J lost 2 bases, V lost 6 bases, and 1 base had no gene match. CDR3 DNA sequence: TGTGCCAGCAGTACAGGGGGCAATCAGCCCCAGCATTTT. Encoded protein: CASSTGGNQPQHF. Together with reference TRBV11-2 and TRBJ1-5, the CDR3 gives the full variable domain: EAGVAQSPRYKIIEKRQSVAFWCNPISGHATLYWYQQILGQGPKLLIQFQNNGVVDDSQLPKDRFSAERLKGVDSTLKIQPAKLEDSAVYLCASSTGGNQPQHFGDGTRLSIL.

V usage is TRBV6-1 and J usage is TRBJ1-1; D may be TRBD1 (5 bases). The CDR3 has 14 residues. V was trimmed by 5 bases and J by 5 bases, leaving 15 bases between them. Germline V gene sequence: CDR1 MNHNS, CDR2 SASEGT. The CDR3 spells CASSQLTAGTEAFF. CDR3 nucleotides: TGTGCCAGCAGTCAATTGACAGCGGGAACTGAAGCTTTCTTT.

The DNA of the CDR3 is TGTGCCAGCAGGCCAGGGGGCGTAGGGATTCAGTACTTC. It codes for CASRPGGVGIQYF. The J gene is TRBJ2-4, the V gene TRBV6-1; 8 bases are a match to TRBD1. The CDR3 length is 13 residues. V lost 6 bases to trimming and J lost 10 bases; unmatched junction nucleotides: 8. Germline CDR1 reads MNHNS; CDR2 reads SASEGT.

Here the CDR3 reads CASSLRTEAFF. CDR3 DNA: TGTGCCAGCAGCCTGAGGACTGAAGCTTTCTTT. The V call is TRBV7-2, the J call TRBJ1-1; D remains ambiguous. The germline CDR1 and CDR2 sequences are SGHTA and FQGNSA. Between the trimmed V and J ends, which lost 5 bases and 5 bases, there was a span of 6 bases. This CDR3 region has 11 residues.

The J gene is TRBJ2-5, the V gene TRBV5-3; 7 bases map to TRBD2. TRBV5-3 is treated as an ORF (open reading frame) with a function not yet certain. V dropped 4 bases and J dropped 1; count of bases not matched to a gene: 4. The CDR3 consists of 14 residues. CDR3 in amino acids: CARSPWGGQETQYF. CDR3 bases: TGTGCCAGAAGCCCTTGGGGGGGCCAAGAGACCCAGTACTTC.

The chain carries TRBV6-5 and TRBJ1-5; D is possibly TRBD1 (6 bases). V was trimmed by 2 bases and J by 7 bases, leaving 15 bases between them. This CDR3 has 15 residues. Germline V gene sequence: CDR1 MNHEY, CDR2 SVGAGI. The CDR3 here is CASSYGRGSWQPQHF. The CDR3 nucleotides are TGTGCCAGCAGTTACGGCAGGGGCTCGTGGCAGCCCCAGCATTTT.

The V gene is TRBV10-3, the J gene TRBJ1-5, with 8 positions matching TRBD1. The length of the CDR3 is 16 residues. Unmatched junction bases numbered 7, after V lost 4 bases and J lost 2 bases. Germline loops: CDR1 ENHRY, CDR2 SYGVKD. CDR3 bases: TGTGCCATCAGTGGAACAGGGGGTATGGGCAATCAGCCCCAGCATTTT. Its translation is CAISGTGGMGNQPQHF.

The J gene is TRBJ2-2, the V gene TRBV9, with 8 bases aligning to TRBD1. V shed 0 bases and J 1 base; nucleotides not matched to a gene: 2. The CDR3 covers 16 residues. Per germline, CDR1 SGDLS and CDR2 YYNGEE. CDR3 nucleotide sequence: TGTGCCAGCAGCGTAGCTGGGACAGGGAACACCGGGGAGCTGTTTTTT. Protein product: CASSVAGTGNTGELFF.

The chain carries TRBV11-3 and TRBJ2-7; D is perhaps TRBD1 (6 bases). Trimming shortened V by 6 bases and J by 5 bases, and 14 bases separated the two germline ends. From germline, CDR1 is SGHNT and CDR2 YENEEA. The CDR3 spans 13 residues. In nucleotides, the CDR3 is TGTGCCAGCAGTCCAAATGCAGGGGACGAGCAGTACTTC. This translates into CASSPNAGDEQYF. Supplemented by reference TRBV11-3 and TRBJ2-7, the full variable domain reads EAGVVQSPRYKIIEKKQPVAFWCNPISGHNTLYWYLQNLGQGPELLIRYENEEAVDDSQLPKDRFSAERLKGVDSTLKIQPAELGDSAVYLCASSPNAGDEQYFGPGTRLTVT.

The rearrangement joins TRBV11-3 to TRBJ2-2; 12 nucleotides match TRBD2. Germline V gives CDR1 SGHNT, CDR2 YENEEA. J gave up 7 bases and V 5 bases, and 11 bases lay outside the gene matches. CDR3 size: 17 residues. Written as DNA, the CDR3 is TGTGCCAGCAGCCGTGGACTAGCGGGGACCAGAGGCGGGGAGCTGTTTTTT. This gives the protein CASSRGLAGTRGGELFF.

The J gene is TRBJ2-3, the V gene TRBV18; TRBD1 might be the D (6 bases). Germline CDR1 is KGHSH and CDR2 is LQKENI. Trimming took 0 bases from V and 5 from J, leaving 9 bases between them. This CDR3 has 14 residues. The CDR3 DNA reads TGTGCCAGCTCACCACCGGGGGCCAGAGATACGCAGTATTTT. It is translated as CASSPPGARDTQYF.

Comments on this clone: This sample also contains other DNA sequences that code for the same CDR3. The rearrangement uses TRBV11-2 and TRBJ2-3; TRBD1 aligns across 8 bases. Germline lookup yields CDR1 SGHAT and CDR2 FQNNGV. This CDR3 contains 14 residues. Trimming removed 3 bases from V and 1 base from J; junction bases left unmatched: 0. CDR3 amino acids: CASSLTGGTDTQYF. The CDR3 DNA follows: TGTGCCAGCAGCTTGACAGGGGGCACAGATACGCAGTATTTT.

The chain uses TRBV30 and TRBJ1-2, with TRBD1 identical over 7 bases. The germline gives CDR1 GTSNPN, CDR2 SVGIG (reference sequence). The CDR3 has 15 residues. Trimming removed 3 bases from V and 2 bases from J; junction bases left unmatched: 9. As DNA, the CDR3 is TGTGCCTGGAGGCCCCCCGGGGGACAGAACTATGGCTACACCTTC. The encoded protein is CAWRPPGGQNYGYTF.

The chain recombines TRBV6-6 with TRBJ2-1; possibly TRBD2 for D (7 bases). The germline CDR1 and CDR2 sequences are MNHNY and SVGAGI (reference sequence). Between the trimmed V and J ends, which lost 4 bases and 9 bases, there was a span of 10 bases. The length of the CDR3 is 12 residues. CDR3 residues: CASSSGGAEQFF. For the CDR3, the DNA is TGTGCCAGCAGTTCGGGGGGCGCTGAGCAGTTCTTC.

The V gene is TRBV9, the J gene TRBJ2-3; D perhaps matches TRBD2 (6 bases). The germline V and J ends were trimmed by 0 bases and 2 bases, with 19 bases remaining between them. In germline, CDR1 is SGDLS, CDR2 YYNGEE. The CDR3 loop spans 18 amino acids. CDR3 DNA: TGTGCCAGCAGCGTAGCGGGAGTGGCAGCTGGTGACACAGATACGCAGTATTTT. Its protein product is CASSVAGVAAGDTDTQYF. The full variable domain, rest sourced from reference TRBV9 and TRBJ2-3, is DSGVTQTPKHLITATGQRVTLRCSPRSGDLSVYWYQQSLDQGLQFLIQYYNGEERAKGNILERFSAQQFPDLHSELNLSSLELGDSALYFCASSVAGVAAGDTDTQYFGPGTRLTVL.

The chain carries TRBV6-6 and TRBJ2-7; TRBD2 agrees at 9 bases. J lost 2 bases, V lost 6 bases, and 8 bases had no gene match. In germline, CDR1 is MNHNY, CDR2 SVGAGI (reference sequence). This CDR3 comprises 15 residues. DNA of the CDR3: TGTGCCAGCAGCCGACCCGAGCGGGGGGCCTACGAGCAGTACTTC. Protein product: CASSRPERGAYEQYF.

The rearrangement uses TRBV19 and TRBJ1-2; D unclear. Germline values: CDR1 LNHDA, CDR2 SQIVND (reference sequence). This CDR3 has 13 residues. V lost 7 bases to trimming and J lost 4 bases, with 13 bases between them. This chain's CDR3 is CASIGQAGYGYTF. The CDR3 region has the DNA TGTGCCAGTATTGGCCAGGCGGGCTATGGCTACACCTTC.

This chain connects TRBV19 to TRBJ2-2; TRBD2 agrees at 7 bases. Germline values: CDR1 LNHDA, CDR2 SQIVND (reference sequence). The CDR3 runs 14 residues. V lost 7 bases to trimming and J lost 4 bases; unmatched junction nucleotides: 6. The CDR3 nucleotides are TGTGCCAGTACCTATTGGGGGGGCACCGGGGAGCTGTTTTTT. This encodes CASTYWGGTGELFF.

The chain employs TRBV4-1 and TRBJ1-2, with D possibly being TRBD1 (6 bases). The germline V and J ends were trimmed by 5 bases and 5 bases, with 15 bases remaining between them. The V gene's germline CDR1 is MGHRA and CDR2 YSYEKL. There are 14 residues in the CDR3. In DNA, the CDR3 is TGCGCCAGCAGCACGCGGACAGCCGTTTATGGCTACACCTTC. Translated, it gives CASSTRTAVYGYTF.

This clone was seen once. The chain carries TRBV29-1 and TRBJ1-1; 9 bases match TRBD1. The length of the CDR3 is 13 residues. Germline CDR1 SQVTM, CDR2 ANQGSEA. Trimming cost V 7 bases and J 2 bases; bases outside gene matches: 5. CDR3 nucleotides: TGCAGCGCCTACAGGGGGCATAACACTGAAGCTTTCTTT. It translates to CSAYRGHNTEAFF.

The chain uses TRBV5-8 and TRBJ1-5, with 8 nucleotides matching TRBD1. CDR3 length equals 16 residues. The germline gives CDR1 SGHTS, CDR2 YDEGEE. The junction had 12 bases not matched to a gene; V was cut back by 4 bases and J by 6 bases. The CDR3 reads CASSRLSGQGGQPQHF. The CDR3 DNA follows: TGTGCCAGCAGCCGTCTTTCCGGACAGGGCGGTCAGCCCCAGCATTTT.

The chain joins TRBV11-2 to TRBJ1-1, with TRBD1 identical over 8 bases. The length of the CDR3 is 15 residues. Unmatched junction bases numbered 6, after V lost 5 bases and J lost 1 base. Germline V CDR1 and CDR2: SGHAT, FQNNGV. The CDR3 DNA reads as TGTGCCAGCAGCCTGCCCGGGACAGGGAACACTGAAGCTTTCTTT. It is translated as CASSLPGTGNTEAFF.

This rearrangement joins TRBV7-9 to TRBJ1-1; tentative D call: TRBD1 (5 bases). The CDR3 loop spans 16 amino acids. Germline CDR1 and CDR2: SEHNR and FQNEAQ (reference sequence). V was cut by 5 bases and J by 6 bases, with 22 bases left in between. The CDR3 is CASSPGWGRVFPEAFF. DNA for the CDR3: TGTGCCAGCAGCCCCGGGTGGGGCAGGGTATTCCCTGAAGCTTTCTTT.

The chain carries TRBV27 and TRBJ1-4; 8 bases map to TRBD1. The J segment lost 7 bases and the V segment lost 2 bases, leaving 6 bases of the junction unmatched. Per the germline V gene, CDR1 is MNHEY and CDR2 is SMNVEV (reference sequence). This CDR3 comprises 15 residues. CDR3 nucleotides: TGTGCCAGCAGTTTAGGGTGGGACAGGAGTGAAAAACTGTTTTTT. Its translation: CASSLGWDRSEKLFF.

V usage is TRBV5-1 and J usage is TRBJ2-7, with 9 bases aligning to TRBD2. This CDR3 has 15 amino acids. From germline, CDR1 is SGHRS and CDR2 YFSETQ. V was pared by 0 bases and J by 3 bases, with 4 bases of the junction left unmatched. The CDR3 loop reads CASSLELAGIYEQYF. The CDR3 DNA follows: TGCGCCAGCAGCTTGGAACTAGCGGGTATCTACGAGCAGTACTTC.

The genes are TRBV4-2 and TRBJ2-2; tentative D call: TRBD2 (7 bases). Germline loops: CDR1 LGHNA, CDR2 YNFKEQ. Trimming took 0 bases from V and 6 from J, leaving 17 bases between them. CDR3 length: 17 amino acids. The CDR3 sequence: CASSQEIRGGSAGELFF. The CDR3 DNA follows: TGTGCCAGCAGCCAAGAAATAAGGGGGGGTTCCGCCGGGGAGCTGTTTTTT.

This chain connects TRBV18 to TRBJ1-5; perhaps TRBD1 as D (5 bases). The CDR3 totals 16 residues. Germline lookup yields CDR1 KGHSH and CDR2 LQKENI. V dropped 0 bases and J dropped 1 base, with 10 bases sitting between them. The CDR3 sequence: CASSPPGGGSNQPQHF. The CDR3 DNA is TGTGCCAGCTCACCACCGGGCGGGGGAAGCAATCAGCCCCAGCATTTT.